This is a list of T cell receptor beta chains from one sample in a study of beta chain features in type 1 diabetes. Sequenced by immunoSEQ multiplex PCR; TCRdb stores in-frame clones only, minus some. The data contain 140,000 or so clones, more than 9% of them singletons. The specimen sequenced was naive CD4+ T cells from blood. The source of these receptors is a man between 18 and 35 years old in good health. The CDR3 runs from the conserved cysteine through the conserved F or W. The D gene is left open where the match is weak. Clone size is shown for a subset of rows, as once, few, many or a class of expanded clone.

D	V	J	size	DNA	CDR3
TRBD2	TRBV19	TRBJ2-3	-	TGTGCCAGTAGTATAATAGCGGGGGGAGGCACAGATACGCAGTATTTT	CASSIIAGGGTDTQYF
-	TRBV10-3	TRBJ1-1	few	TGTGCCATCAGTGAGAACGAGGCGGCGAACACTGAAGCTTTCTTT	CAISENEAANTEAFF
TRBD2	TRBV9	TRBJ2-3	few	TGTGCCAGCAGCGTACAAGCGGGGTCGAGAGATACGCAGTATTTT	CASSVQAGSRDTQYF
TRBD2	TRBV7-3	TRBJ2-1	-	TGTGCCAGCAGCTTTAGCGGGGGGGCCCTCAATGAGCAGTTCTTC	CASSFSGGALNEQFF
-	TRBV28	TRBJ1-4	-	TGTGCCAGCAGACCAGGGTCCACTAATGAAAAACTGTTTTTT	CASRPGSTNEKLFF
TRBD2	TRBV7-9	TRBJ2-5	few	TGTGCCAGCAGCACGTCCAAGCGGGGGGGGACTCAAGAGACCCAGTACTTC	CASSTSKRGGTQETQYF
-	TRBV7-2	TRBJ1-5	few	TGTGCCAGCAGCTTGTCAGGCAATCAGCCCCAGCATTTT	CASSLSGNQPQHF
-	TRBV4-3	TRBJ1-6	-	TGCGCCAGCAGCCCGCAGATTGTGGGGGAGGCCTATAATTCACCCCTCCACTTT	CASSPQIVGEAYNSPLHF
TRBD1	TRBV5-1	TRBJ1-6	-	TGCGCCAGCAGCCTGATTGGACAGGGGGATTCACCCCTCCACTTT	CASSLIGQGDSPLHF
TRBD1	TRBV5-1	TRBJ1-4	few	TGCGCCAGCAGCTTGAACGGACAGGGGAGTGAAAAACTGTTTTTT	CASSLNGQGSEKLFF
TRBD1	TRBV5-1	TRBJ1-4	-	TGCGCCAGCAGCCAACAGGGGAACAATGAAAAACTGTTTTTT	CASSQQGNNEKLFF
-	TRBV15	TRBJ2-7	many	TGTGCCACCAGCAGAGGTTTATTTTCCTACGAGCAGTACTTC	CATSRGLFSYEQYF
-	TRBV30	TRBJ1-4	few	TGTGCCTGGACAGGGCAAAGCGAAAAACTGTTTTTT	CAWTGQSEKLFF
TRBD2	TRBV13	TRBJ2-3	-	TGTGCCAGCAGCGTCAGAGCGGGGGGGTCAGATACGCAGTATTTT	CASSVRAGGSDTQYF
-	TRBV7-2	TRBJ2-3	many	TGTGCCAGCAGCTTACAGGGGAGCACAGATACGCAGTATTTT	CASSLQGSTDTQYF
TRBD1	TRBV6-5	TRBJ1-2	few	TGTGCCAGCAGGCTACAGGGGGCGCGAATTGGCTACACCTTC	CASRLQGARIGYTF
TRBD2	TRBV6-5	TRBJ2-1	few	TGTGCCAGTAGGCGGGGGGCGTACAATGAGCAGTTCTTC	CASRRGAYNEQFF
-	TRBV6-6	TRBJ2-7	few	TGTGCCAGCAGTTACACCAGGGGATACGAGCAGTACTTC	CASSYTRGYEQYF
-	TRBV6-5	TRBJ2-3	few	TGTGCCAGCACCCTCGGGGGTGGGGTAGATACGCAGTATTTT	CASTLGGGVDTQYF
TRBD1	TRBV6-6	TRBJ2-7	-	TGTGCCAGCAGCTCCCCGACAGGGTTGCTCTACGAGCAGTACTTC	CASSSPTGLLYEQYF
-	TRBV14	TRBJ1-5	-	TGTGCCAGCAAACCCCCGGGTGAAAGCAATCAGCCCCAGCATTTT	CASKPPGESNQPQHF
TRBD1	TRBV5-1	TRBJ2-7	once	TGCGCCAGCAGCGGACAGGACTACGAGCAGTACTTC	CASSGQDYEQYF
-	TRBV4-2	TRBJ2-7	-	TGTGCCAGCAGCCCGCAGAGGGCTGGCGAGCAGTACTTC	CASSPQRAGEQYF
-	TRBV6-6	TRBJ1-2	-	TGTGCCAGCAGACAACAGGGCGGAACTAACTATGGCTACACCTTC	CASRQQGGTNYGYTF
TRBD1	TRBV30	TRBJ1-5	-	TGTGCCTGGAGTGTATCAGGGGGCCAGCCCCAGCATTTT	CAWSVSGGQPQHF
-	TRBV11-2	TRBJ2-5	-	TGTGCCAGCAGCCTAGATCGGGGGACCCAGTACTTC	CASSLDRGTQYF
TRBD2	TRBV28	TRBJ2-1	few	TGTGCCAGCAGTCAAGGGACTAGCGGGGGATATGAGCAGTTCTTC	CASSQGTSGGYEQFF
-	TRBV6-5	TRBJ2-1	-	TGTGCCAGCAGTAGAAGGACAGACTACAATGAGCAGTTCTTC	CASSRRTDYNEQFF
-	TRBV7-2	TRBJ2-7	-	TGTGCCAGCACCGCGGCTAGCGCTGGGGAGCAGTACTTC	CASTAASAGEQYF
TRBD1	TRBV19	TRBJ2-3	-	TGTGCCAGTACTCGACAGGGTACTACAGATACGCAGTATTTT	CASTRQGTTDTQYF
-	TRBV9	TRBJ1-6	-	TGTGCCAGCAGCGTAGATGGCAAAGAGGATTCACCCCTCCACTTT	CASSVDGKEDSPLHF
TRBD1	TRBV9	TRBJ1-5	few	TGTGCCAGCAGCCGCGACAGGGATCAGCCCCAGCATTTT	CASSRDRDQPQHF
TRBD2	TRBV4-2	TRBJ2-2	-	TGTGCCAGCAGCCGAACGGGGGGGCCTGAAGGGGAGCTGTTTTTT	CASSRTGGPEGELFF
TRBD1	TRBV7-2	TRBJ1-1	-	TGTGCCAGCAGTCAGCAGACAGGGTCACCTGAAGCTTTCTTT	CASSQQTGSPEAFF
-	TRBV5-6	TRBJ2-5	-	TGTGCCAGCAGCACAGAGACAGGTAGCGGGGAGACCCAGTACTTC	CASSTETGSGETQYF
-	TRBV7-2	TRBJ2-3	-	TGTGCCAGCAGGCAGATGGTCACAGATACGCAGTATTTT	CASRQMVTDTQYF
TRBD2	TRBV7-9	TRBJ2-7	-	TGTGCCAGCACCCCCCGGGAGGTGCCCTACGAGCAGTACTTC	CASTPREVPYEQYF
TRBD1	TRBV7-2	TRBJ2-6	-	TGTGCCAGCAGCTCCCGACAGGGGAGTAATTCTGGGGCCAACGTCCTGACTTTC	CASSSRQGSNSGANVLTF
-	TRBV6-5	TRBJ1-2	-	TGTGCCAGCAGTGACCGGAGCATCTATGGCTACACCTTC	CASSDRSIYGYTF
-	TRBV12-5	TRBJ2-7	-	TGTGCTAGTGGTGGTCTGCCCACTCACTCCTACGAGCAGTACTTC	CASGGLPTHSYEQYF
TRBD1	TRBV7-9	TRBJ2-7	-	TGTGCCAGCAGCTCGGGACAGGGATCCTACGAGCAGTACTTC	CASSSGQGSYEQYF
TRBD1	TRBV18	TRBJ2-2	-	TGTGCCAGCTCACCGGGGACAGGGAACACCGGGGAGCTGTTTTTT	CASSPGTGNTGELFF
TRBD1	TRBV6-5	TRBJ2-7	few	TGTGCCAGCAGCCAACAGGGGAGAGGCGAGCAGTACTTC	CASSQQGRGEQYF
TRBD1	TRBV7-2	TRBJ1-1	-	TGTGCCAGCAGCGTCCGACAGGGCGGTGAAGCTTTCTTT	CASSVRQGGEAFF
TRBD1	TRBV19	TRBJ1-1	-	TGTGCCAGTAGTACCACCCCGACAGGGGATGAAGCTTTCTTT	CASSTTPTGDEAFF
TRBD1	TRBV5-1	TRBJ2-7	-	TGCGCCAGCAGCCGGAAAACGGACAGGGGAACCTACGAGCAGTACTTC	CASSRKTDRGTYEQYF
-	TRBV7-2	TRBJ2-3	many	TGTGCCAGCAGCTTAGAATCGCTAAGCACAGATACGCAGTATTTT	CASSLESLSTDTQYF
-	TRBV15	TRBJ1-6	few	TGTGCCACCAGCAGAGTACTTTTAAATTCACCCCTCCACTTT	CATSRVLLNSPLHF
TRBD1	TRBV7-2	TRBJ1-6	few	TGTGCCAGCAGCACCGACAGGGGTTCACCCCTCCACTTT	CASSTDRGSPLHF
-	TRBV4-3	TRBJ2-7	few	TGCGCCAGCAGCCAAGATGCAAGGGACAGCGGGAGCGAGCAGTACTTC	CASSQDARDSGSEQYF
TRBD2	TRBV27	TRBJ2-1	-	TGTGCCAGCTCTAGCGCCGGGACTATTTACAATGAGCAGTTCTTC	CASSSAGTIYNEQFF
TRBD2	TRBV4-1	TRBJ2-3	-	TGCGCCAGCAGCCCCCTACTAGCGGGGGGGCCTCGGATCACAGATACGCAGTATTTT	CASSPLLAGGPRITDTQYF
TRBD2	TRBV6-5	TRBJ2-5	-	TGTGCCAGCAGTACCGGGACTAGCGGCCAAGAGACCCAGTACTTC	CASSTGTSGQETQYF